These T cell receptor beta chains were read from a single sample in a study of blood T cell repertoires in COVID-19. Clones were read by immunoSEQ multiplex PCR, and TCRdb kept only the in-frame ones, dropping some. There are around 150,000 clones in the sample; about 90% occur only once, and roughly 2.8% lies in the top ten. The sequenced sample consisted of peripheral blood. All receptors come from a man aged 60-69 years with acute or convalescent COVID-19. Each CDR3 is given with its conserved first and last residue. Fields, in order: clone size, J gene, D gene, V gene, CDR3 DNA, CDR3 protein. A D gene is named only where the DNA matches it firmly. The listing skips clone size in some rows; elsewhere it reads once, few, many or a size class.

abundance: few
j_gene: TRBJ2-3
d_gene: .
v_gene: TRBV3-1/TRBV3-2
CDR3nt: TGTGCCAGCAGCCCCCGGGACTTCGGCACAGATACGCAGTATTTT
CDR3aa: CASSPRDFGTDTQYF

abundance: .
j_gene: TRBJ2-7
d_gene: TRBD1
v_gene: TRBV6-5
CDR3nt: TGTGCCAGCAGTTACACGACAGGGGCCGAGCAGTACTTC
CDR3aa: CASSYTTGAEQYF

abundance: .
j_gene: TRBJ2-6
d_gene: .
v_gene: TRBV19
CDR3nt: TGTGCCAGTAGTATAGATCTACGAAGCTCTGGGGCCAACGTCCTGACTTTC
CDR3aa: CASSIDLRSSGANVLTF

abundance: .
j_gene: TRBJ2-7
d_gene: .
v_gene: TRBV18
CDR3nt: TGTGCCAGCTCACCAAGCGCCTACGAGCAGTACTTC
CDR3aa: CASSPSAYEQYF

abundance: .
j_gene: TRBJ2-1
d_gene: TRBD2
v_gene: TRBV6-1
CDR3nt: TGTGCCAGCAGTGCCGGGACTAGCGGGGCCATAAGCTCCTACAATGAGCAGTTCTTC
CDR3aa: CASSAGTSGAISSYNEQFF

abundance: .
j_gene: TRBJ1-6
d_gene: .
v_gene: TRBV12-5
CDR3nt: TGTGCTAGTGGTTTGGGCACAGGTATAGATAATTCACCCCTCCACTTT
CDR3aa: CASGLGTGIDNSPLHF

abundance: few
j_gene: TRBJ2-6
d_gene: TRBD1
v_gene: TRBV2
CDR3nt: TGTGCCAGCACGGGACGAGGACAGGTGGCTACGTACGGGGCCAACGTCCTGACTTTC
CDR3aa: CASTGRGQVATYGANVLTF

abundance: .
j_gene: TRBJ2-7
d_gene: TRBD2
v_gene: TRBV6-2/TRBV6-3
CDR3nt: TGTGCCAGCAGTCCCAGCGGGGGTACTTACGAGCAGTACTTC
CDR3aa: CASSPSGGTYEQYF

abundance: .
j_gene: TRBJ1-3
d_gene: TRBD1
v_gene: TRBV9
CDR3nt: TGTGCCAGCAGCCCCCAAGGACAGGGTGTCGTGGTCTCTGGAAACACCATATATTTT
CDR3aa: CASSPQGQGVVVSGNTIYF

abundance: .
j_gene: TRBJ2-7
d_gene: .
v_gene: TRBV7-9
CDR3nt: TGTGCCAGCAGCTTAGGAGCTACCGGGACTGTCGTACGAAAGCAGTACTTC
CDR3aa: CASSLGATGTVVRKQYF

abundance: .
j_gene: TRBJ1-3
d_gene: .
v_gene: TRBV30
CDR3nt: TGTGCCTGGAGCGGGGGAAACACCATATATTTT
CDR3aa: CAWSGGNTIYF

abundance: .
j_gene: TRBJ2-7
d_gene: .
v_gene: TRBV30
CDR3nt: TGTGCCTGGTCGCTACTCGGAGGGGCTGGTTACGAGCAGTACTTC
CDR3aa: CAWSLLGGAGYEQYF

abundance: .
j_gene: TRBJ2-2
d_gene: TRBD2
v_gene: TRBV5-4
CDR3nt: TGTGCCAGCAGCGGCGGGGGGGGCCGGAACACCGGGGAGCTGTTTTTT
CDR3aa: CASSGGGGRNTGELFF

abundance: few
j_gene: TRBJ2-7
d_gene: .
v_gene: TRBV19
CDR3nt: TGTGCCAGTAGTTATGGACAGACAGTCTACGAGCAGTACTTC
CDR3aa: CASSYGQTVYEQYF

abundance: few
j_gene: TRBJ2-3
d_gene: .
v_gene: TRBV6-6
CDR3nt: TGTGCCAGCAGCTCCACGACCAACAGGCCAGATACGCAGTATTTT
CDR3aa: CASSSTTNRPDTQYF

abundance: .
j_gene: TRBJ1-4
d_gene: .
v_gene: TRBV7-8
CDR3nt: TGTGCCAGCAGCTCCTACAGCAGGGGTAATGAAAAACTGTTTTTT
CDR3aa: CASSSYSRGNEKLFF

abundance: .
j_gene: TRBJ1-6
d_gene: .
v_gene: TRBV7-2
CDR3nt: TGTGCCAGCAGCTCCGGTCCCTATAATTCACCCCTCCACTTT
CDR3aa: CASSSGPYNSPLHF

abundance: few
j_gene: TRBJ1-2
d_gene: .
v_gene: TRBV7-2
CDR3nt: TGTGCCATCCGCTCCATCAGGAACTATGGCTACACCTTC
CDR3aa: CAIRSIRNYGYTF

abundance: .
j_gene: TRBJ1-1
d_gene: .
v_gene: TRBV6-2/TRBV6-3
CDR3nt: TGTGCCAGCAGTTACACGGGTTCCACTGAAGCTTTCTTT
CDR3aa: CASSYTGSTEAFF

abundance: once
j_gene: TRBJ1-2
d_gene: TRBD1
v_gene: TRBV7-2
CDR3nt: TGTGCCAGCACCGGGACAGGGAGGACCTATGGCTACACCTTC
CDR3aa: CASTGTGRTYGYTF

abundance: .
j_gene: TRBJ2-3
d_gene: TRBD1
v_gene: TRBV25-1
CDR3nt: TGTGCCAGCAGTGAATATGCAGGGGGCGCAGATACGCAGTATTTT
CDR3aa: CASSEYAGGADTQYF